Detailed here is one T cell receptor (beta chain). The antigen remains unidentified. MiXCR, applied by TCRdb to the 5' RACE reads, yields one record per CDR3 protein. The profile shows 400,000 or so distinct CDR3 sequences, roughly 9% of them singletons. Trimming pared 1 base from V and 6 bases from J, leaving 16 bases between. There are 15 residues in the CDR3. CDR1 is SNHLY and CDR2 is FYNNEI in the germline V gene. The sample originates from a study of identical twins. General study points: Rather than following the same donors, the conclusions depended on cross-sectional statistical analysis. For out-of-frame beta sequences, excess twin sharing was weaker.

The clonotype comes from a woman between 50 and 59 years old in good health. V is TRBV2 and J is TRBJ2-7, with D tentatively TRBD1 (5 bases). Sequenced material: naive T cells sorted from blood. The DNA for the CDR3 is TGTGCCAGCAGTGAAGACAGGCCCGACTCGGTCGAGCAGTACGTC. This translates into CASSEDRPDSVEQYV.